Below, 28 T cell receptor beta chains from the same sample are listed, as sequenced in a study of cytomegalovirus exposure and HLA in healthy donors. With 60 Vbeta and 13 Jbeta primers, the PCR was carried out. Profiled with immunoSEQ multiplex PCR; TCRdb holds only in-frame clones, not every one. The table shows over 130,000 clones, with approximately 80% occurring only once. The sample consisted of PBMCs. Source of these receptors: a man aged 40-49 years in good health and CMV-seronegative.

CDR3 sequence reads: CASSTGAGYTF. CDR3 sequence (DNA): TGTGCCAGCAGTACAGGGGCCGGCTACACCTTC. The V gene is TRBV28, the J gene TRBJ1-2, with 7 bases identical to TRBD1. Germline V gives CDR1 MDHEN, CDR2 SYDVKM. The V gene end was trimmed by 5 bases and the J gene end by 8 bases; junction bases not matched to a gene: 2. This CDR3 region has 11 residues.

The chain employs TRBV11-2 and TRBJ2-2, with a weak D call TRBD2 (6 bases). With 6 bases removed from V and 1 base from J, the gap between germline ends came to 18 bases. This CDR3 is built from 17 residues. The germline CDR1 and CDR2 sequences are SGHAT and FQNNGV. This chain's CDR3 is CASRTPRRAGNTGELFF. In DNA form, the CDR3 reads TGTGCCAGCAGAACTCCCCGGAGGGCGGGGAACACCGGGGAGCTGTTTTTT.

This clone was seen only a few times. The chain uses TRBV5-1 and TRBJ2-2, with 8 bases fitting TRBD1. The germline gives CDR1 SGHRS, CDR2 YFSETQ. J was trimmed by 0 bases and V by 3 bases; bases with no gene match: 1. The CDR3 runs 15 residues. CDR3 in amino acids: CASSWTGPNTGELFF. CDR3 nucleotide sequence: TGCGCCAGCAGCTGGACAGGGCCGAACACCGGGGAGCTGTTTTTT.

The chain recombines TRBV10-3 with TRBJ2-5, with D unresolved. The germline gives CDR1 ENHRY, CDR2 SYGVKD. CDR3 length: 13 residues. V was pared by 11 bases and J by 5 bases, with 18 bases between. The CDR3 DNA is TGTGCCTCCACGCCGGCGACAATGGAGACCCAGTACTTC. Encoded protein: CASTPATMETQYF.

The rearrangement uses TRBV28 and TRBJ2-5; 8 bases line up with TRBD2. The CDR3 consists of 14 residues. With V trimmed by 2 bases and J by 4 bases, 3 bases remained unmatched. Looked up from germline, CDR1 is MDHEN and CDR2 is SYDVKM. The CDR3 protein is CASSLLLAGETQYF. CDR3 DNA: TGTGCCAGCAGTTTACTGCTAGCGGGAGAGACCCAGTACTTC.

In this sample, this clone turned up a few times. The rearrangement joins TRBV4-1 to TRBJ2-7, with 11 bases lining up with TRBD2. The germline V gene encodes CDR1 MGHRA and CDR2 YSYEKL. The V segment lost 5 bases and the J segment 0 bases; nucleotides outside the gene matches: 6. This CDR3 contains 16 residues. CDR3 nucleotides: TGCGCCAGCAGCTCCCGACTAGCGGGGAGCTCCTACGAGCAGTACTTC. This translates into CASSSRLAGSSYEQYF.

This clone turned up a few times. This sequence joins TRBV6-6 and TRBJ2-7, with D perhaps matching TRBD1 (5 bases). The germline CDR1 and CDR2 sequences are MNHNY and SVGAGI (reference sequence). CDR3 size: 14 residues. V gave up 2 bases and J gave up 5 bases, with 13 bases separating them. CDR3 in amino acids: CASSYTQGVDEQYF. The CDR3 DNA reads TGTGCCAGCAGTTACACTCAGGGTGTGGACGAGCAGTACTTC.

This clone was recorded only once. V is TRBV6-1 and J is TRBJ2-1; D not certain. Trimming took off 4 bases at V and 2 bases at J, with 12 bases between the two ends. CDR1 is MNHNS, CDR2 SASEGT, per germline. The CDR3 covers 15 residues. The CDR3 bases are TGTGCCAGCAGTGTGCAGGATGTCCCCTACAATGAGCAGTTCTTC. It yields the protein CASSVQDVPYNEQFF.

The V gene is TRBV5-4, the J gene TRBJ2-7, with a tentative D call TRBD2 (5 bases). Germline V lookup: CDR1 SGHNT, CDR2 YYREEE (reference sequence). The CDR3 has 18 amino acids. Trimming took 2 bases from V and 4 from J, leaving 25 bases between them. In DNA, the CDR3 is TGTGCCAGCAGCTTTCGAGAGACCAGGACGACGAGGGCTTACGAGCAGTACTTC. This translates into CASSFRETRTTRAYEQYF.

V and J are TRBV5-6 and TRBJ2-4; D is unclear. The V end was cut by 0 bases, the J end by 0 bases, with 7 bases between. Germline values: CDR1 SGHDT, CDR2 YYEEEE. The CDR3 consists of 15 residues. The CDR3 nucleotides are TGTGCCAGCAGCTTGGCCCGAGTAGCCAAAAACATTCAGTACTTC. Protein: CASSLARVAKNIQYF.

Here the CDR3 DNA reads TGTGCCACCAGCAGAGACGGGGGGCAGGGCACAGATACGCAGTATTTT. As protein: CATSRDGGQGTDTQYF. The gene calls are TRBV15 and TRBJ2-3; D possibly corresponds to TRBD2 (7 bases). The CDR3 consists of 16 residues. Trimming removed 0 bases at V and 1 base at J, with 11 bases between. Germline CDR1 and CDR2: LNHNV and YYDKDF (reference sequence).

The rearrangement links TRBV19 to TRBJ2-3; unclear D gene. The CDR3 loop spans 13 amino acids. In germline, CDR1 is LNHDA, CDR2 SQIVND (reference sequence). Trimming took off 5 bases at V and 3 bases at J, with 9 bases between the two ends. The DNA for the CDR3 is TGTGCCAGTAGTTCCTCTATGACAGATACGCAGTATTTT. Its protein is CASSSSMTDTQYF.

V usage is TRBV6-5 and J usage is TRBJ1-2; 8 nucleotides match TRBD1. J was trimmed by 5 bases and V by 6 bases; bases with no gene match: 11. The CDR3 has 15 amino acids. In germline, CDR1 is MNHEY, CDR2 SVGAGI. The chain's CDR3 is CASSILGTGPYGYTF. For the CDR3, the DNA is TGTGCCAGCAGCATCCTCGGGACAGGCCCTTATGGCTACACCTTC.

The sample holds one count of this clone. This rearrangement joins TRBV2 to TRBJ1-2; D unresolved. The CDR3 is made up of 11 amino acids. V dropped 5 bases and J dropped 13 bases, with 14 bases sitting between them. Germline CDR1 and CDR2: SNHLY and FYNNEI. CDR3 protein: CASSLGGSGTF. The CDR3 DNA sequence: TGTGCCAGCAGTCTCGGCGGATCCGGCACCTTC.

The table lists this clone with a few counts. The rearrangement joins TRBV13 to TRBJ2-2; possibly TRBD1 for D (5 bases). CDR1 and CDR2 from the germline V gene are PRHDT and FYEKMQ (reference sequence). The CDR3 is 17 amino acids. V was trimmed by 0 bases and J by 4 bases, leaving 15 bases between them. The CDR3 DNA reads TGTGCCAGCAGCTTAGGCGGGCAGGGCTGGGGCACCGGGGAGCTGTTTTTT. Amino acids: CASSLGGQGWGTGELFF.

The chain couples TRBV9 to TRBJ2-1; TRBD1 matches at 7 bases. The CDR3 spans 14 residues. Unmatched junction bases numbered 1, after V lost 0 bases and J lost 4 bases. Germline CDR1 is SGDLS and CDR2 is YYNGEE. The CDR3 nucleotides read TGTGCCAGCAGCGTAGGACAGGGATACAATGAGCAGTTCTTC. Translation: CASSVGQGYNEQFF.

The chain links TRBV6-5 to TRBJ2-1, with TRBD2 matching over 11 bases. This CDR3 comprises 15 residues. Germline V gives CDR1 MNHEY, CDR2 SVGAGI. J lost 3 bases, V lost 6 bases, and 4 bases had no gene match. In nucleotides, the CDR3 is TGTGCCAGCAGGTCGACTAGCGGGGACTACAATGAGCAGTTCTTC. As protein: CASRSTSGDYNEQFF.

Concerning this clone: One junction end disagrees with the germline gene, perhaps due to a read error. V and J are TRBV4-2 and TRBJ2-4; D is unresolved. CDR1 is LGHNA, CDR2 YNFKEQ, per germline. The CDR3 extends over 16 amino acids. The CDR3 DNA is TGTGCCAGCAGCCAAGATGTTTTAGGTCCTAAAAACAGTCAGTACTTC. Translating gives CASSQDVLGPKNSQYF.

As concerns this clone: This sequence is one base from a far larger clone and is likely a read error. This CDR3 is also generated by other DNA sequences in the sample. The chain joins TRBV6-5 to TRBJ2-2, with D maybe TRBD1 (5 bases). The CDR3 runs 12 residues. Trimming removed 6 bases from V and 6 bases from J, with 8 bases in between. The germline gives CDR1 MNHEY, CDR2 SVGAGI. The CDR3 region has the DNA TGTGCCAGCAGCCCAGGGTCCGGGGAGCTGTTTTTT. This translates into CASSPGSGELFF.

J is TRBJ1-3 and V is TRBV4-1; 7 nucleotides align to TRBD1. The CDR3 loop spans 19 amino acids. CDR1 and CDR2 from the germline V gene are MGHRA and YSYEKL. V was pared by 3 bases and J by 0 bases, with 14 bases of the junction left unmatched. CDR3: CASSQNRDSELASGNTIYF. The CDR3 region has the DNA TGCGCCAGCAGCCAGAACCGGGACAGCGAACTTGCCTCTGGAAACACCATATATTTT.

V gene TRBV7-7 combines with J gene TRBJ1-4; TRBD1 matches 8 bases. This CDR3 spans 15 amino acids. Germline V gene data show CDR1 as SSHAT and CDR2 as FNYEAQ (reference sequence). V lost 0 bases, J lost 8 bases, and 5 bases stayed unmatched. The chain's CDR3 is CASSLAYTGGEKLFF. The CDR3 DNA sequence: TGTGCCAGCAGCTTAGCGTATACAGGGGGGGAAAAACTGTTTTTT. Full variable domain (outside the CDR3, taken from reference TRBV7-7 and TRBJ1-4): GAGVSQSPRYKVTKRGQDVTLRCDPISSHATLYWYQQALGQGPEFLTYFNYEAQPDKSGLPSDRFSAERPEGSISTLTIQRTEQRDSAMYRCASSLAYTGGEKLFFGSGTQLSVL.

Turning to this clone: Different DNA sequences within this sample yield the same CDR3. The rearrangement joins TRBV14 to TRBJ1-2; 10 nucleotides align to TRBD1. The length of the CDR3 is 16 residues. The V segment lost 4 bases and the J segment 7 bases; nucleotides outside the gene matches: 12. The germline V gene has CDR1 SGHDN and CDR2 FVKESK. In DNA form, the CDR3 reads TGTGCCAGCAGCCGCGGGGTCGGGACAGGGGCTGGTGGCTACACCTTC. Its protein product is CASSRGVGTGAGGYTF.

The rearrangement uses TRBV11-3 and TRBJ2-3; 14 bases agree with TRBD2. Germline V gene data show CDR1 as SGHNT and CDR2 as YENEEA. With 0 bases clipped from V and 5 bases from J, the junction kept 4 bases outside the gene matches. The CDR3 is 17 residues long. This chain's CDR3 is CASSLEGGLAGGDTQYF. The CDR3 DNA reads TGTGCCAGCAGCTTAGAGGGTGGACTAGCGGGAGGAGATACGCAGTATTTT. Filled out from reference TRBV11-3 and TRBJ2-3, the complete variable domain reads EAGVVQSPRYKIIEKKQPVAFWCNPISGHNTLYWYLQNLGQGPELLIRYENEEAVDDSQLPKDRFSAERLKGVDSTLKIQPAELGDSAVYLCASSLEGGLAGGDTQYFGPGTRLTVL.

The rearrangement links TRBV5-8 to TRBJ1-6, with 7 bases lining up with TRBD1. The trim removed 0 bases at V and 9 bases at J, leaving 6 bases unmatched. This CDR3 comprises 15 residues. Germline V gives CDR1 SGHTS, CDR2 YDEGEE. Here the CDR3 reads CASSLALSGGSPLHF. CDR3 coding DNA: TGTGCCAGCAGCTTGGCTTTGTCAGGGGGTTCACCCCTCCACTTT.

The V call is TRBV6-1, the J call TRBJ2-1; 7 bases match TRBD2. This CDR3 is built from 20 residues. The V and J ends lost 2 bases and 4 bases, in that order; junction bases with no gene match: 20. Germline CDR1 is MNHNS and CDR2 is SASEGT. CDR3 in amino acids: CASSEWGGADGWGVYNEQFF. The CDR3 nucleotides are TGTGCCAGCAGTGAATGGGGAGGGGCCGATGGGTGGGGAGTATACAATGAGCAGTTCTTC.

The chain joins TRBV4-1 to TRBJ1-3, with 9 bases that match TRBD1. V trimming: 3 bases; J trimming: 2 bases; junction bases outside the gene matches: 14. In germline, CDR1 is MGHRA, CDR2 YSYEKL. The CDR3 runs 19 residues. The CDR3 region has the DNA TGCGCCAGCAGCCACGTCCCGGGACAGGGCCGGAAACCTGGAAACACCATATATTTT. It translates to CASSHVPGQGRKPGNTIYF.

This clone is a singleton in its sample. Here the CDR3 reads CATGVPYEQYF. The CDR3 nucleotides are TGTGCCACGGGGGTCCCCTACGAGCAGTACTTC. This rearrangement joins TRBV7-4 to TRBJ2-7, with a possible D match to TRBD2 (6 bases). Trimming removed 10 bases at V and 2 bases at J, with 9 bases between. Looked up from germline, CDR1 is SGHVT and CDR2 is SQSDAQ. The CDR3 totals 11 residues.

This chain uses TRBV27 with TRBJ2-1, with TRBD2 matching over 7 bases. V shed 10 bases and J 4 bases; nucleotides not matched to a gene: 16. The germline V gene has CDR1 MNHEY and CDR2 SMNVEV (reference sequence). The CDR3 contains 16 residues. CDR3 sequence reads: CATAQFSGLEYNEQFF. The CDR3 DNA is TGTGCCACCGCGCAGTTTAGCGGGTTAGAGTACAATGAGCAGTTCTTC.